A single sample is the source of the 28 T cell receptor beta chains below, sequenced in a study of T cells after yellow fever vaccination. TCRdb used MiXCR to reprocess the 5' RACE reads, holding one entry per CDR3 protein. The sample holds some 350,000 distinct CDR3 sequences; approximately 3.9% are singletons and the top ten take 24%. The sample consisted of PBMCs, taken 5 days after the yellow fever booster vaccination. The receptors stem from a young man who received the YFV17D yellow fever vaccine.

This clonotype was observed a few times. The CDR3 spells CASSPTGGNADTQYF. CDR3 in DNA: TGTGCCAGCAGTCCGACAGGGGGCAACGCAGATACGCAGTATTTT. The V and J genes are TRBV7-3 and TRBJ2-3, with 10 bases that match TRBD1. This CDR3 contains 15 residues. V gave up 6 bases and J gave up 4 bases; unmatched junction bases: 7. The germline V gene has CDR1 SGHTA and CDR2 FQGTGA.

This sequence joins TRBV6-5 and TRBJ2-5; D might be TRBD1 (6 bases). V dropped 5 bases and J dropped 3 bases, with 13 bases sitting between them. The germline V gene encodes CDR1 MNHEY and CDR2 SVGAGI. This CDR3 contains 14 residues. This CDR3 is CASSPQGGEETQYF. CDR3 bases: TGTGCCAGCAGTCCACAGGGTGGCGAAGAGACCCAGTACTTC.

This clonotype came up many times. V gene TRBV12-3 or TRBV12-4 combines with J gene TRBJ1-3; D remains ambiguous. There are 14 residues in the CDR3. Between the trimmed V and J ends, which lost 2 bases and 0 bases, there was a span of 5 bases. CDR3 amino acids: CASSLWSSGNTIYF. As DNA, the CDR3 is TGTGCCAGCAGTTTATGGAGCTCTGGAAACACCATATATTTT.

This rearrangement joins TRBV29-1 to TRBJ2-3; D is perhaps TRBD1 (5 bases). CDR3 length: 15 amino acids. Trimming removed 4 bases at V and 2 bases at J, with 16 bases between. Germline V lookup: CDR1 SQVTM, CDR2 ANQGSEA. CDR3 DNA sequence: TGCAGCGTTGTCGCGGATAGGGGTCCCACAGATACGCAGTATTTT. As protein: CSVVADRGPTDTQYF.

This clonotype was recorded a few times. This chain links TRBV28 with TRBJ2-3; D tentatively fits TRBD1 or TRBD2 (5 bases each). Between the trimmed V and J ends, which lost 7 bases and 6 bases, there was a span of 20 bases. The CDR3 loop spans 15 amino acids. CDR1 is MDHEN, CDR2 SYDVKM, per germline. CDR3 sequence: CASTAGTVLVDTQYF. In DNA, the CDR3 is TGTGCCAGCACCGCCGGGACCGTCCTAGTTGATACGCAGTATTTT.

V is TRBV5-1 and J is TRBJ1-1; 11 bases map to TRBD1. CDR1 SGHRS and CDR2 YFSETQ come from the germline V gene. V lost 1 base to trimming and J lost 4 bases; unmatched junction nucleotides: 3. The CDR3 length is 15 residues. The CDR3 nucleotides read TGCGCCAGCAGCTTGCAGGACAGGGGGCTCACTGAAGCTTTCTTT. Translating gives CASSLQDRGLTEAFF.

This clonotype has just a few counts. The CDR3 reads CASIRPGLYTGELFF. Written as DNA, the CDR3 is TGTGCCAGCATTCGGCCGGGACTATATACCGGGGAGCTGTTTTTT. The chain employs TRBV9 and TRBJ2-2; 7 nucleotides match TRBD2. The ends lost 6 bases at V and 5 bases at J; junction bases unmatched: 10. Looked up from germline, CDR1 is SGDLS and CDR2 is YYNGEE. This CDR3 has 15 residues.

This clonotype has ten or more counts. The chain carries TRBV11-2 and TRBJ2-5; D not resolved. The CDR3 loop spans 13 amino acids. V lost 0 bases and J 8 bases, leaving 10 bases between the germline ends. Germline CDR1 SGHAT, CDR2 FQNNGV. CDR3 in DNA: TGTGCCAGCAGCTTAGAATCCCAGTTAACCCAGTACTTC. Translating it yields CASSLESQLTQYF. The full variable domain, completed using reference TRBV11-2 and TRBJ2-5, is EAGVAQSPRYKIIEKRQSVAFWCNPISGHATLYWYQQILGQGPKLLIQFQNNGVVDDSQLPKDRFSAERLKGVDSTLKIQPAKLEDSAVYLCASSLESQLTQYFGPGTRLLVL.

This clonotype was counted a few times. The chain combines TRBV5-1 with TRBJ1-1; no clear D gene. The CDR3 extends over 13 amino acids. The V end was cut by 4 bases, the J end by 4 bases, with 11 bases between. Germline CDR1 SGHRS, CDR2 YFSETQ. CDR3 sequence (DNA): TGCGCCAGCAGCCTTACCTACGGCACTGAAGCTTTCTTT. It translates to CASSLTYGTEAFF.

The chain combines TRBV7-9 with TRBJ2-1, with 8 bases identical to TRBD2. CDR3 length: 14 residues. The germline gives CDR1 SEHNR, CDR2 FQNEAQ (reference sequence). With 6 bases clipped from V and 1 base from J, the junction kept 2 bases outside the gene matches. The CDR3 loop reads CASSRLASYNEQFF. The CDR3 DNA reads TGTGCCAGCAGTCGACTAGCGTCCTACAATGAGCAGTTCTTC.

This clonotype turned up a few times. V is TRBV7-9 and J is TRBJ2-3; 10 nucleotides line up with TRBD2. The germline V gene has CDR1 SEHNR and CDR2 FQNEAQ (reference sequence). CDR3 length: 16 amino acids. The junction had 7 bases not matched to a gene; V was cut back by 5 bases and J by 2 bases. CDR3 region: CASSLRTSGNTDTQYF. Written as DNA, the CDR3 is TGTGCCAGCAGCCTTAGGACTAGCGGCAACACAGATACGCAGTATTTT.

This clonotype was observed a few times. This chain joins TRBV6-2 or TRBV6-3 and TRBJ1-1, with D possibly being TRBD1 (5 bases). This CDR3 region has 16 residues. Germline values: CDR1 MNHEY, CDR2 SVGEGT. Trimming pared 6 bases from V and 2 bases from J, leaving 19 bases between. As DNA, the CDR3 is TGTGCCAGCAGACACATGGGGCGGCCTACAAACACTGAAGCTTTCTTT. Amino acids: CASRHMGRPTNTEAFF.

Ten or more counts support this clonotype. This chain links TRBV5-5 with TRBJ2-4; D may be TRBD2 (6 bases). The V gene lost 3 bases and the J gene lost 5 bases, with 9 bases spanning the gap. CDR1 is SGHKS, CDR2 YYEKEE, per germline (reference sequence). CDR3 length equals 13 residues. CDR3 sequence reads: CASSSGLENIQYF. The CDR3 DNA follows: TGTGCCAGCAGCTCGGGACTGGAAAACATTCAGTACTTC.

The V gene is TRBV12-3 or TRBV12-4, the J gene TRBJ1-6; the D gene is possibly TRBD1 (5 bases). CDR3 length equals 13 residues. V gave up 10 bases and J gave up 4 bases, with 11 bases separating them. In DNA form, the CDR3 reads TGTGCCACCTGGGCAGGGTATAATTCACCCCTCCACTTT. Translating gives CATWAGYNSPLHF.

The chain recombines TRBV10-3 with TRBJ1-2; no reliable D call. The germline CDR1 and CDR2 sequences are ENHRY and SYGVKD. CDR3 length: 13 residues. V was clipped by 1 base and J by 3 bases, with 6 bases between them. CDR3 in DNA: TGTGCCATCAGTGAGTATCAAGACTATGGCTACACCTTC. Translated, it gives CAISEYQDYGYTF.

The chain combines TRBV18 with TRBJ2-2, with unresolved D. CDR1 and CDR2 (germline): KGHSH, LQKENI. V was pared by 1 base and J by 4 bases, with 10 bases between. The CDR3 covers 15 residues. CDR3 coding DNA: TGTGCCAGCTCACCACTCCGGCACTTCACCGGGGAGCTGTTTTTT. Translated: CASSPLRHFTGELFF.

Ten or more counts support this clonotype. J is TRBJ2-7 and V is TRBV11-2, with 9 bases fitting TRBD1. The length of the CDR3 is 15 residues. With V trimmed by 1 base and J by 1 base, 2 bases remained unmatched. Germline V gene sequence: CDR1 SGHAT, CDR2 FQNNGV. The CDR3 loop reads CASSLVGTGSYEQYV. CDR3 bases: TGTGCCAGCAGCTTAGTAGGGACAGGGTCCTACGAGCAGTACGTC.

As DNA, the CDR3 is TGCGCCAGCAGCTGGGATCGACCTAGCACAGATACGCAGTATTTT. Translating gives CASSWDRPSTDTQYF. The chain employs TRBV5-1 and TRBJ2-3; D unresolved. Trimming pared 3 bases from V and 0 bases from J, leaving 11 bases between. Germline V lookup: CDR1 SGHRS, CDR2 YFSETQ. The CDR3 has 15 amino acids.

This clonotype was found a few times. A much larger clone differs from this one at a single base, so this may be a read error. This sequence joins TRBV9 and TRBJ2-2; D is uncertain. Trimming shortened V by 0 bases and J by 6 bases, and 0 bases separated the two germline ends. Germline CDR1 reads SGDLS; CDR2 reads YYNGEE. CDR3 size: 11 residues. This chain's CDR3 is CASSVAGELFF. In nucleotides, the CDR3 is TGTGCCAGCAGCGTAGCCGGGGAGCTGTTTTTT.

This clonotype was seen many times. CDR3 loop: CSGQGLGETQYF. The CDR3 DNA reads as TGCAGCGGACAGGGGTTGGGAGAGACCCAGTACTTC. The rearrangement joins TRBV29-1 to TRBJ2-5, with 8 bases matching TRBD1. J lost 4 bases, V lost 7 bases, and 5 bases had no gene match. Germline values: CDR1 SQVTM, CDR2 ANQGSEA. This CDR3 comprises 12 residues.

V is TRBV6-6 and J is TRBJ1-2; 7 bases are shared with TRBD1. The CDR3 contains 14 residues. V was pared by 6 bases and J by 5 bases, with 9 bases of the junction left unmatched. Looked up from germline, CDR1 is MNHNY and CDR2 is SVGAGI (reference sequence). The CDR3 sequence is CASRPAPGGYGYTF. Here the CDR3 DNA reads TGTGCCAGCAGGCCCGCGCCAGGGGGGTATGGCTACACCTTC.

The chain couples TRBV5-6 to TRBJ1-2, with 9 bases matching TRBD1. The J segment lost 8 bases and the V segment lost 3 bases, leaving 2 bases of the junction unmatched. This CDR3 contains 12 residues. CDR1 is SGHDT and CDR2 is YYEEEE in the germline V gene. The CDR3 loop reads CASSYRGRGYTF. CDR3 DNA sequence: TGTGCCAGCAGCTACAGGGGGCGCGGCTACACCTTC.

This clonotype was picked up a small number of times. The V and J genes are TRBV27 and TRBJ1-6; D remains unclear. This CDR3 has 16 amino acids. The germline gives CDR1 MNHEY, CDR2 SMNVEV (reference sequence). Between the trimmed V and J ends, which lost 2 bases and 0 bases, there was a span of 8 bases. The CDR3 coding sequence is TGTGCCAGCAGTTTAAGGGTTAGCTCCTATAATTCACCCCTCCACTTT. Protein product: CASSLRVSSYNSPLHF.

The chain is built from TRBV10-3 and TRBJ2-5, with 13 bases matching TRBD2. Germline V gives CDR1 ENHRY, CDR2 SYGVKD. Germline trimming cut 2 bases from V and 0 bases from J; bases unmatched to any gene: 3. CDR3 length equals 17 residues. The CDR3 DNA reads as TGTGCCATCAGTGAGGGACTAGCGGGGGACCACCAAGAGACCCAGTACTTC. Amino acid sequence: CAISEGLAGDHQETQYF.

The table lists this clonotype with a few counts. The CDR3 DNA reads as TGTGCCAGTAGGGGCAGGGTGGATCAGCCCCAGCATTTT. Its protein is CASRGRVDQPQHF. The chain couples TRBV19 to TRBJ1-5, with D possibly matching TRBD1 (5 bases). CDR3 length: 13 amino acids. Germline values: CDR1 LNHDA, CDR2 SQIVND (reference sequence). Trimming stripped 6 bases from V and 5 bases from J, with 11 bases between.

This clonotype was observed a few times. The V call is TRBV12-3 or TRBV12-4, the J call TRBJ1-5, with D tentatively TRBD1 (6 bases). V gave up 6 bases and J gave up 0 bases, with 12 bases separating them. The CDR3 runs to 15 residues. The CDR3 nucleotides read TGTGCCAGCAGCGGAGGGGGGAATAGCAATCAGCCCCAGCATTTT. Translated, it gives CASSGGGNSNQPQHF.

Ten or more counts support this clonotype. The chain carries TRBV7-2 and TRBJ2-3; D uncertain. The V and J ends lost 1 base and 1 base respectively, with 6 bases between them. Looked up from germline, CDR1 is SGHTA and CDR2 is FQGNSA. The length of the CDR3 is 14 residues. CDR3 in amino acids: CASSLDAGTDTQYF. Written as DNA, the CDR3 is TGTGCCAGCAGCTTAGACGCAGGCACAGATACGCAGTATTTT. Combining the CDR3 with reference TRBV7-2 and TRBJ2-3 gives the whole variable domain GAGVSQSPSNKVTEKGKDVELRCDPISGHTALYWYRQSLGQGLEFLIYFQGNSAPDKSGLPSDRFSAERTGGSVSTLTIQRTQQEDSAVYLCASSLDAGTDTQYFGPGTRLTVL.

The table lists this clonotype with many counts. The CDR3, as DNA: TGTGCCAGCAGCTTAGCGGACAGGGGTAGTGGCTACACCTTC. Encoded protein: CASSLADRGSGYTF. J is TRBJ1-2 and V is TRBV7-9; TRBD1 aligns across 9 bases. The CDR3 runs to 14 residues. V lost 0 bases, J lost 7 bases, and 3 bases stayed unmatched. Germline V lookup: CDR1 SEHNR, CDR2 FQNEAQ (reference sequence).